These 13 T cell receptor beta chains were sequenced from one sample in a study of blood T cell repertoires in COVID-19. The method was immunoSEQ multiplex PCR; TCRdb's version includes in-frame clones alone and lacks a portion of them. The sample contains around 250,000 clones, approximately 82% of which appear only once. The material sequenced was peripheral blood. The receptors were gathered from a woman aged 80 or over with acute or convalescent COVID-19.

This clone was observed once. CDR3 sequence reads: CASSLVAGNYGYTF. The CDR3 DNA reads as TGTGCCAGCAGCTTAGTGGCAGGAAACTATGGCTACACCTTC. The chain couples TRBV7-2 to TRBJ1-2; D unclear. Trimming pared 1 base from V and 2 bases from J, leaving 8 bases between. Germline loops: CDR1 SGHTA, CDR2 FQGNSA. CDR3 length: 14 residues.

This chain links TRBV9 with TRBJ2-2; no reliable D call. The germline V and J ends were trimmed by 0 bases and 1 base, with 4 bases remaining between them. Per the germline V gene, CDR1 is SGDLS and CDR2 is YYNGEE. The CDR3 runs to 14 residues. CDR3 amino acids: CASSVALNTGELFF. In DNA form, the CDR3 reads TGTGCCAGCAGCGTAGCTCTGAACACCGGGGAGCTGTTTTTT. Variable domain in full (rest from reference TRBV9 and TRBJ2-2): DSGVTQTPKHLITATGQRVTLRCSPRSGDLSVYWYQQSLDQGLQFLIQYYNGEERAKGNILERFSAQQFPDLHSELNLSSLELGDSALYFCASSVALNTGELFFGEGSRLTVL.

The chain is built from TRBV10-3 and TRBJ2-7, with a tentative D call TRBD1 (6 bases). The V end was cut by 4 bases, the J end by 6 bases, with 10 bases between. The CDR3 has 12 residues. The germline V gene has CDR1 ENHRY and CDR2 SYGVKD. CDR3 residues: CAISAQGAEQYF. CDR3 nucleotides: TGTGCCATCAGTGCACAGGGTGCCGAGCAGTACTTC.

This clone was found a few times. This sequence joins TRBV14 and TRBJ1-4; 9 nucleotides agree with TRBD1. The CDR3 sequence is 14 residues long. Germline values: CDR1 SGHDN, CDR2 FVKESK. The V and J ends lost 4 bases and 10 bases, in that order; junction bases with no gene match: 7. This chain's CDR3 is CASSPYDRGGKLFF. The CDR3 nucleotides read TGTGCCAGCAGCCCCTACGACAGGGGGGGAAAACTGTTTTTT.

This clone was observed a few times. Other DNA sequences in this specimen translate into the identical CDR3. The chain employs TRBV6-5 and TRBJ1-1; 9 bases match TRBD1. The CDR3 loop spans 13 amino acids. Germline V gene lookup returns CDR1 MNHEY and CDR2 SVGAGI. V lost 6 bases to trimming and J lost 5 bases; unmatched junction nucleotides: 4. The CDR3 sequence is CASRNRGRTEAFF. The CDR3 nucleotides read TGTGCCAGCAGGAACAGGGGGCGGACTGAAGCTTTCTTT.

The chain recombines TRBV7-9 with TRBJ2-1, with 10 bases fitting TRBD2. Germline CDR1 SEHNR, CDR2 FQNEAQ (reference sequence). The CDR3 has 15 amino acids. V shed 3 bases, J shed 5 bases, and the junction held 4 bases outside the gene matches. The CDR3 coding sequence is TGTGCCAGCAGCTTTTCTAGCGGGGGAAACAATGAGCAGTTCTTC. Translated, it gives CASSFSSGGNNEQFF.

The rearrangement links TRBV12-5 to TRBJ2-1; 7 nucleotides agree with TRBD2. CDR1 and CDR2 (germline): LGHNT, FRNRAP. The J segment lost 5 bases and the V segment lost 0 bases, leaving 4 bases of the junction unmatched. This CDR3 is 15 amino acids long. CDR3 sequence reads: CASGLVLGTNNEQFF. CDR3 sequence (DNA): TGTGCTAGTGGTTTGGTACTAGGGACTAACAATGAGCAGTTCTTC. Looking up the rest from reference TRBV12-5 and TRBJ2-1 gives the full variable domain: DARVTQTPRHKVTEMGQEVTMRCQPILGHNTVFWYRQTMMQGLELLAYFRNRAPLDDSGMPKDRFSAEMPDATLATLKIQPSEPRDSAVYFCASGLVLGTNNEQFFGPGTRLTVL.

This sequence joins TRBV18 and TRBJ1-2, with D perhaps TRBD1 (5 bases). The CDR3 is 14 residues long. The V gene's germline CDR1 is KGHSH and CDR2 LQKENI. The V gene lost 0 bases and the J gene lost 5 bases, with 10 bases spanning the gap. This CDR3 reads CASSPPAKGYGYTF. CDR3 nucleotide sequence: TGTGCCAGCTCACCACCGGCCAAGGGGTATGGCTACACCTTC.

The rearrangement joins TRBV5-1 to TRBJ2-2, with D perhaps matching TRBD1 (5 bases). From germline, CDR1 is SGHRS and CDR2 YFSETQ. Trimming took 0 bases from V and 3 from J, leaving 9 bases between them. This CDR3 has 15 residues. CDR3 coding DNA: TGCGCCAGCAGCTTGGAGGGGTGGGACACCGGGGAGCTGTTTTTT. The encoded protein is CASSLEGWDTGELFF.

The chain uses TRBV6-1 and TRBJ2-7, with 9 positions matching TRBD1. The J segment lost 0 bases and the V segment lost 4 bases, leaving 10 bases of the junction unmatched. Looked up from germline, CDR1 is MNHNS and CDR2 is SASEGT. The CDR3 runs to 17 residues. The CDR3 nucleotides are TGTGCCAGCAGTGCAAGCGGACAGGGGTTTTCCTCCTACGAGCAGTACTTC. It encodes CASSASGQGFSSYEQYF.

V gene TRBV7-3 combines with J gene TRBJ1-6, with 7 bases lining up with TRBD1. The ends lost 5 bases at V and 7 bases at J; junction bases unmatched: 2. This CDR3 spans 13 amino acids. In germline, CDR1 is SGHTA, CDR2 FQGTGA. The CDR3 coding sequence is TGTGCCAGCAGCAGGGGGCCGAATTCACCCCTCCACTTT. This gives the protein CASSRGPNSPLHF.

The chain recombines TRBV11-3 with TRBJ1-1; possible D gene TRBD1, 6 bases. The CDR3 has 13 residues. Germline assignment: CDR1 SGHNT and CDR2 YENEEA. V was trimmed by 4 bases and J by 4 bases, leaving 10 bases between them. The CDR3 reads CASSSTGITEAFF. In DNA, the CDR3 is TGTGCCAGCAGCTCCACAGGGATCACTGAAGCTTTCTTT.

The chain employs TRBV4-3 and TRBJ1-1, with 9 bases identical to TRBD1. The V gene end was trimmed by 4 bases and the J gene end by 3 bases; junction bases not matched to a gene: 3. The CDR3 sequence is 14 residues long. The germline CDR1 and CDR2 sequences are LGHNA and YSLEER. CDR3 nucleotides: TGCGCCAGCAGCCCAGGGGACAGGGACACTGAAGCTTTCTTT. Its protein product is CASSPGDRDTEAFF.